The clone carrying this T cell receptor (beta chain) was counted between two and nine times. What it binds is not known. This entry belongs to a study of T cell responses to AZD1222 COVID-19 vaccine. Repertoires were generated with immunoSEQ multiplex PCR, while TCRdb's copy carries only in-frame clones and drops some. The sample lists some 150,000 clones, 70% to 90% occurring once. Second-dose recipients at about 4 or about 12 weeks were treated as one pooled group. CDR3 length equals 14 residues. V was cut by 4 bases and J by 4 bases, with 16 bases left in between. Per germline, CDR1 SQVTM and CDR2 ANQGSEA. Study observations and caveats: Spike-wide vaccine-associated CD4 TCRs dominated at 160-218 and 743-854. Unmutated variant regions reportedly attract nearly half of all spike-specific TCRs.

The V gene is TRBV29-1, the J gene TRBJ1-2, with D maybe TRBD1 (5 bases). The sequencing used peripheral blood, collected 28 days after the second AZD1222 dose. The source of this sequence is an adult who received the AZD1222 COVID-19 vaccine. In DNA, the CDR3 is TGCAGCGTTGTAATGACAGATGAAGCCTATGGCTACACCTTC. This codes for CSVVMTDEAYGYTF.